A single sample gave rise to the 30 T cell receptor beta chains below, sequenced in a study of post-analysis software for immune sequencing data. Their antigens remain unidentified. Study-wide results and caveats: TRBV segments more frequent in patients than in controls numbered about 5 and included TRBV5-6, TRBV5-1 and TRBV20-1.

The authors incorporated unique molecular identifiers into the TCR beta cDNA libraries. TCRdb itself ran the PCR reads through MiXCR, one entry per CDR3 protein. The sample has about 430,000 distinct CDR3 sequences; approximately 42% are singletons. Sequencing was done on a sample of blood. These receptors were taken from a girl aged 2-10 years with multiple sclerosis.

With regard to this clonotype: One end of the junction varies from germline; a read error may be responsible. The chain couples TRBV7-2 to TRBJ2-1, with D perhaps being TRBD1 or TRBD2 (6 bases each). Germline CDR1 and CDR2: SGHTA and FQGNSA. The CDR3 totals 16 residues. The CDR3 DNA follows: TGTGCCAGCAGCTTAGCATTGGACAGTGGCGGGGATGAACAGTTCTTC. The encoded protein is CASSLALDSGGDEQFF.

V and J are TRBV6-6 and TRBJ2-5; the D gene could be TRBD1 or TRBD2 (7 bases each). This CDR3 comprises 13 residues. The V gene's germline CDR1 is MNHNY and CDR2 SVGAGI (reference sequence). The CDR3 loop is CASSRGGSETQYF. CDR3 nucleotides: TGTGCTTCGAGCAGGGGGGGTTCAGAGACCCAGTACTTC.

The chain couples TRBV25-1 to TRBJ2-7; TRBD1 is a possible D gene (5 bases). Trimming pared 8 bases from V and 3 bases from J, leaving 11 bases between. CDR1 and CDR2 from the germline V gene are MGHDK and SYGVNS. The CDR3 is 12 amino acids. The CDR3 loop is CASGLQDYEQYF. The CDR3 bases are TGTGCCAGCGGTTTACAGGACTACGAGCAGTACTTC.

The V and J genes are TRBV12-3 or TRBV12-4 and TRBJ2-7; 10 bases map to TRBD1. The CDR3 totals 15 residues. The ends lost 5 bases at V and 4 bases at J; junction bases unmatched: 8. The CDR3 DNA reads TGTGCCAGCAGTCCGGGACAGGGGAGGAAGTACGAGCAGTACTTC. It encodes CASSPGQGRKYEQYF.

The rearrangement links TRBV25-1 to TRBJ2-7; 7 bases align to TRBD1. Germline CDR1 MGHDK, CDR2 SYGVNS. This CDR3 has 13 residues. Losses at the gene ends were 8 bases for V and 7 bases for J; bases not matched to a gene: 11. The CDR3 DNA is TGTGCCAGCGATACAGGGGCCTACAATGAGCAGTACTTC. It codes for CASDTGAYNEQYF.

The chain is built from TRBV7-2 and TRBJ1-5; possible D gene TRBD1, 6 bases. Germline CDR1 is SGHTA and CDR2 is FQGNSA. V was trimmed by 3 bases and J by 8 bases, leaving 11 bases between them. The CDR3 covers 13 residues. CDR3 sequence reads: CASSFQGPEPQHF. The CDR3, as DNA: TGTGCCAGCAGCTTTCAGGGGCCAGAGCCCCAGCATTTT. The full variable domain, completed using reference TRBV7-2 and TRBJ1-5, is GAGVSQSPSNKVTEKGKDVELRCDPISGHTALYWYRQSLGQGLEFLIYFQGNSAPDKSGLPSDRFSAERTGGSVSTLTIQRTQQEDSAVYLCASSFQGPEPQHFGDGTRLSIL.

The V call is TRBV18, the J call TRBJ1-4; no definite D call. Per the germline V gene, CDR1 is KGHSH and CDR2 is LQKENI. The V end lost 3 bases, the J end lost 7 bases, and 9 bases lay between the germline ends. The CDR3 extends over 13 amino acids. CDR3: CASSPDAVEKLFF. The CDR3 DNA sequence: TGTGCCAGCTCACCGGACGCGGTTGAAAAACTGTTTTTT.

In its sample, this clonotype was seen a few times. The chain is built from TRBV15 and TRBJ2-5; 9 nucleotides align to TRBD1. The CDR3 runs 11 residues. The V gene's germline CDR1 is LNHNV and CDR2 YYDKDF (reference sequence). Trimming removed 6 bases from V and 7 bases from J; junction bases left unmatched: 0. The CDR3 coding sequence is TGTGCCACCAGACAGGGGGCGACCCAGTACTTC. Translating gives CATRQGATQYF.

This chain links TRBV12-3 or TRBV12-4 with TRBJ2-1, with 7 bases lining up with TRBD2. Unmatched junction bases numbered 11, after V lost 3 bases and J lost 9 bases. The CDR3 contains 15 residues. CDR3: CASSFPDGLGVEQFF. The CDR3 DNA is TGTGCCAGCAGTTTCCCCGACGGACTAGGAGTTGAGCAGTTCTTC.

The V gene is TRBV5-1, the J gene TRBJ1-1; 7 bases match TRBD1. Germline values: CDR1 SGHRS, CDR2 YFSETQ. The CDR3 consists of 13 residues. The V and J ends lost 4 bases and 7 bases, in that order; junction bases with no gene match: 7. The CDR3 here is CASSPGTADEAFF. For the CDR3, the DNA is TGCGCCAGCAGCCCCGGGACAGCGGATGAAGCTTTCTTT. Combining the CDR3 with reference TRBV5-1 and TRBJ1-1 gives the whole variable domain KAGVTQTPRYLIKTRGQQVTLSCSPISGHRSVSWYQQTPGQGLQFLFEYFSETQRNKGNFPGRFSGRQFSNSRSEMNVSTLELGDSALYLCASSPGTADEAFFGQGTRLTVV.

The rearrangement uses TRBV20-1 and TRBJ2-1, with 9 bases lining up with TRBD2. The end of the DNA is better explained by TRBJ2-7, so the J call may be wrong. Germline-derived CDR1 and CDR2 are DFQATT and SNEGSKA (reference sequence). There are 15 residues in the CDR3. CDR3 DNA sequence: TGCAGTGCTAGAGATGTAGCGGGGGACTACAATGAGCAGTACTTC. Translated: CSARDVAGDYNEQYF.

As concerns this clonotype: The junction and the germline gene differ at one end; a read error may be behind it. The chain uses TRBV20-1 and TRBJ1-1, with D unclear. The CDR3 covers 12 residues. Germline CDR1 DFQATT, CDR2 SNEGSKA (reference sequence). CDR3 DNA: TGCAGTGCACCCACATTGAACACTGAAGTTTTCTTT. This sequence encodes CSAPTLNTEVFF.

This clonotype was observed at least ten times. The CDR3, as DNA: TGCAGTCCAGAAGTGGGAGAGACCCAGTACTTC. Its protein product is CSPEVGETQYF. This rearrangement joins TRBV20-1 to TRBJ2-5; D uncertain. Per the germline V gene, CDR1 is DFQATT and CDR2 is SNEGSKA (reference sequence). The CDR3 extends over 11 amino acids. V lost 8 bases and J 4 bases, leaving 11 bases between the germline ends.

The rearrangement joins TRBV20-1 to TRBJ2-3; the D gene is possibly TRBD2 (5 bases). The CDR3 contains 14 residues. Germline V gene sequence: CDR1 DFQATT, CDR2 SNEGSKA (reference sequence). V lost 3 bases, J lost 2 bases, and 12 bases lay in between. The CDR3 loop is CSARPSGTTDTQYF. CDR3 in DNA: TGCAGTGCTAGGCCCAGCGGAACCACAGATACGCAGTATTTT.

This clonotype was observed a few times. This sequence joins TRBV7-2 and TRBJ2-7, with 10 bases lining up with TRBD1. Unmatched junction bases numbered 14, after V lost 6 bases and J lost 3 bases. Germline V gene data show CDR1 as SGHTA and CDR2 as FQGNSA. This CDR3 is built from 17 residues. The CDR3 reads CASSRQEGDRGIYEQYF. The CDR3 nucleotides are TGTGCCAGCAGTCGACAAGAAGGGGACAGGGGCATCTACGAGCAGTACTTC. The full variable domain, in which reference TRBV7-2 and TRBJ2-7 provide the parts outside the CDR3, is GAGVSQSPSNKVTEKGKDVELRCDPISGHTALYWYRQSLGQGLEFLIYFQGNSAPDKSGLPSDRFSAERTGGSVSTLTIQRTQQEDSAVYLCASSRQEGDRGIYEQYFGPGTRLTVT.

The CDR3 nucleotides read TGTGCCACCAGTGTAGACGGAAACACAGATACGCAGTATTTT. This translates into CATSVDGNTDTQYF. The V and J genes are TRBV24-1 and TRBJ2-3; D unresolved. This CDR3 contains 14 residues. V lost 5 bases, J lost 2 bases, and 10 bases lay in between. The germline V gene has CDR1 KGHDR and CDR2 SFDVKD.

The rearrangement links TRBV7-9 to TRBJ2-4; D is unclear. Germline V gives CDR1 SEHNR, CDR2 FQNEAQ (reference sequence). CDR3 length: 14 amino acids. V lost 1 base and J 0 bases, leaving 4 bases between the germline ends. Here the CDR3 reads CASSLEIAKNIQYF. The CDR3 DNA is TGTGCCAGCAGCTTAGAGATAGCCAAAAACATTCAGTACTTC. Variable domain in full (rest from reference TRBV7-9 and TRBJ2-4): DTGVSQNPRHKITKRGQNVTFRCDPISEHNRLYWYRQTLGQGPEFLTYFQNEAQLEKSRLLSDRFSAERPKGSFSTLEIQRTEQGDSAMYLCASSLEIAKNIQYFGAGTRLSVL.

The rearrangement uses TRBV5-1 and TRBJ2-5; the match to TRBD2 covers 12 bases. This CDR3 is 18 amino acids long. Losses at the gene ends were 4 bases for V and 2 bases for J; bases not matched to a gene: 12. The germline CDR1 and CDR2 sequences are SGHRS and YFSETQ. CDR3 residues: CASSPRLAGVILQETQYF. Here the CDR3 DNA reads TGCGCCAGCAGCCCTAGACTAGCGGGGGTGATACTTCAAGAGACCCAGTACTTC.

This chain joins TRBV5-6 and TRBJ2-7, with D possibly matching TRBD2 (6 bases). Germline CDR1 SGHDT, CDR2 YYEEEE. The CDR3 totals 15 residues. The V gene lost 3 bases and the J gene lost 3 bases, with 16 bases spanning the gap. The CDR3: CASSSGGSGLYEQYF. The CDR3 DNA sequence: TGTGCCAGCAGCTCCGGCGGTAGCGGACTCTACGAGCAGTACTTC.

As regards this clonotype: Compared with germline, one end of the junction differs, possibly owing to a read error. The chain joins TRBV7-9 to TRBJ2-1; no firm D call. The CDR3 totals 15 residues. Per germline, CDR1 SEHNR and CDR2 FQNEAQ (reference sequence). This CDR3 reads CAGSFRTDSYNEQFF. The DNA for the CDR3 is TGTGCCGGCAGCTTCCGGACGGATTCCTACAATGAGCAGTTCTTC.

This clonotype was counted only a few times. This chain links TRBV3-1 with TRBJ2-3; no clear D. The CDR3 length is 15 residues. From germline, CDR1 is LGHDT and CDR2 YNNKEL (reference sequence). V lost 6 bases and J lost 7, with 20 bases in between. CDR3 residues: CASRRRPGSVNTQYF. DNA for the CDR3: TGTGCCAGCAGACGCCGGCCAGGCAGCGTAAATACGCAGTATTTT.

The genes are TRBV4-1 and TRBJ2-7; 13 bases map to TRBD2. V shed 3 bases and J 2 bases; nucleotides not matched to a gene: 10. The CDR3 consists of 18 residues. Per germline, CDR1 MGHRA and CDR2 YSYEKL. Written as DNA, the CDR3 is TGCGCCAGCAGCCACCTACTAGCGGGAGGGCCTAAGACCTACGAGCAGTACTTC. It specifies CASSHLLAGGPKTYEQYF.

There are a few counts of this clonotype. The chain couples TRBV29-1 to TRBJ1-1, with D possibly matching TRBD1 (6 bases). With 6 bases removed from V and 1 base from J, the gap between germline ends came to 18 bases. Per the germline V gene, CDR1 is SQVTM and CDR2 is ANQGSEA. The CDR3 loop spans 15 amino acids. The CDR3 nucleotides read TGCAGCGTCGGGGGGACATTGAACCAGAACACTGAAGCTTTCTTT. This codes for CSVGGTLNQNTEAFF.

The chain uses TRBV5-1 and TRBJ2-1, with D uncertain. V was clipped by 5 bases and J by 4 bases, with 16 bases between them. The CDR3 has 15 amino acids. Per the germline V gene, CDR1 is SGHRS and CDR2 is YFSETQ. The CDR3, as DNA: TGCGCCAGCAGTAATACTTTGTCAGCTTACAATGAGCAGTTCTTC. It yields the protein CASSNTLSAYNEQFF.

Note on this clonotype: A much larger clone lies a single base off, so this may be a read error. The rearrangement uses TRBV20-1 and TRBJ2-4; D assignment may be TRBD1 or TRBD2 (7 bases each). The germline CDR1 and CDR2 sequences are DFQATT and SNEGSKA (reference sequence). The CDR3 length is 14 residues. V was shortened by 8 bases and J by 1 base, with 15 bases between the two germline ends. CDR3 sequence (DNA): TGCAGTACCAGGGGGGGTTGGGCCAAAAACATTCAGTACTTC. The encoded protein is CSTRGGWAKNIQYF.

A word on this clonotype: A junction boundary mismatches the germline segment, possibly from a read error. V gene TRBV10-3 combines with J gene TRBJ2-1, with 12 bases lining up with TRBD2. The CDR3 loop spans 15 amino acids. Germline V gives CDR1 ENHRY, CDR2 SYGVKD. In DNA, the CDR3 is TGTACCATCAGTGAGTCGACTAGCGGGAGTGGTGAGCAGTTCTTC. This sequence encodes CTISESTSGSGEQFF.

The rearrangement links TRBV12-3 or TRBV12-4 to TRBJ1-4, with TRBD1 matching over 10 bases. Losses at the gene ends were 6 bases for V and 6 bases for J; bases not matched to a gene: 1. The CDR3 runs to 13 residues. This chain's CDR3 is CASRGQGYEKLFF. CDR3 DNA: TGTGCCAGCAGGGGACAGGGGTATGAAAAACTGTTTTTT.

This clonotype has only a few counts. This chain links TRBV5-1 with TRBJ2-7, with D possibly called TRBD1 or TRBD2 (6 bases each). Trimming left V 4 bases short and J 3 bases short, with 23 bases between. Germline loops: CDR1 SGHRS, CDR2 YFSETQ. This CDR3 region has 17 residues. As DNA, the CDR3 is TGCGCCAGCAGCCCCGATGAAGGGGGGCCTTCCTACTACGAGCAGTACTTC. This sequence encodes CASSPDEGGPSYYEQYF.

The chain joins TRBV27 to TRBJ2-7; D is possibly TRBD1 (6 bases). Trimming stripped 0 bases from V and 4 bases from J, with 16 bases between. The CDR3 sequence is 16 residues long. Germline assignment: CDR1 MNHEY and CDR2 SMNVEV (reference sequence). CDR3 sequence: CASSLSYDRLSYEQYF. CDR3 in DNA: TGTGCCAGCAGTTTATCATATGACAGGCTTTCGTACGAGCAGTACTTC.

The chain recombines TRBV12-3 or TRBV12-4 with TRBJ2-7; D possibly corresponds to TRBD2 (5 bases). V was cut by 0 bases and J by 2 bases, with 8 bases left in between. The CDR3 length is 14 residues. The CDR3 DNA is TGTGCCAGCAGTTTAGCCATGGGAGCCTACGAGCAGTACTTC. It yields the protein CASSLAMGAYEQYF.